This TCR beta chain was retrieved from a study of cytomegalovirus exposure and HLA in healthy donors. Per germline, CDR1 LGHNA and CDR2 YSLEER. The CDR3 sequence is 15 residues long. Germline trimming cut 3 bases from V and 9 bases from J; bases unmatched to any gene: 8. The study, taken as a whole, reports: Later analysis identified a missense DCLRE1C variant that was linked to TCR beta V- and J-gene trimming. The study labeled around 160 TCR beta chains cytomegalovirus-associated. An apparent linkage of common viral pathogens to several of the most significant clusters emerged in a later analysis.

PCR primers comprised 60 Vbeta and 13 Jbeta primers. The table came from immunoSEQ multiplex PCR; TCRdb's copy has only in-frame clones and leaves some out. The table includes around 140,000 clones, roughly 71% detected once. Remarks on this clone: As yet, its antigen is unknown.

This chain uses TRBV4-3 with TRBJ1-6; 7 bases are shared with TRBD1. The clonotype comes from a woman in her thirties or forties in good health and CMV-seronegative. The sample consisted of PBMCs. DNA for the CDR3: TGCGCCAGCAGCCATCCCGACAGGGACGGTTCACCCCTCCACTTT. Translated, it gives CASSHPDRDGSPLHF.